The clone carrying this T cell receptor beta chain has a single count. These data are taken from a study of T cells in tuberculosis. After thawing and overnight rest, PBMC were stained with GMM-loaded CD1B tetramer, viability dye and anti-CD3 for sorting. The CD1B tetramers carried C32 glucose monomycolate purified from Rhodococcus equi. TCRdb's copy holds only in-frame clones and misses some; the assay was immunoSEQ multiplex PCR. The table has around 60,000 clones, 65% to 90% seen once; the top ten hold over 10%. CDR3 length equals 13 residues. Germline CDR1 reads SEHNR; CDR2 reads FQNEAQ (reference sequence). Trimming removed 5 bases from V and 1 base from J, with 9 bases in between.

The clonotype was recovered from an adult woman with latent tuberculosis. Source material: CD1b-GMM tetramer-negative cells sorted from PBMCs. The J gene is TRBJ2-7, the V gene TRBV7-9, with unresolved D. CDR3 sequence reads: CASSPPRSYEQYF. The DNA of the CDR3 is TGTGCCAGCAGCCCCCCCAGATCCTACGAGCAGTACTTC.